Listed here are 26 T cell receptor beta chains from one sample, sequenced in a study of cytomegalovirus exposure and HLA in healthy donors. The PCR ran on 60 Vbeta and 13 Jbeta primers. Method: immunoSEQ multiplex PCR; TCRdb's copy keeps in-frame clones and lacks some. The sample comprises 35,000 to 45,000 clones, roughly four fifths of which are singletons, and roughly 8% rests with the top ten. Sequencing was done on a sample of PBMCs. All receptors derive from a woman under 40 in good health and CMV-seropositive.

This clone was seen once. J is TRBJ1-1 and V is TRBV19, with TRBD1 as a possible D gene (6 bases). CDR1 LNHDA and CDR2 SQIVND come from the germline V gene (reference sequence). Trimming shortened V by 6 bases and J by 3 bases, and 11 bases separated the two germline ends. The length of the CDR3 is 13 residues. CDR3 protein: CASSTTGYTEAFF. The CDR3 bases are TGTGCCAGTAGCACCACAGGGTACACTGAAGCTTTCTTT.

The CDR3 nucleotides are TGTGCCATCAGTGACAGCTACGAGCAGTACTTC. Translated, it gives CAISDSYEQYF. This chain joins TRBV10-3 and TRBJ2-7; D remains ambiguous. V dropped 3 bases and J dropped 3 bases, with 3 bases sitting between them. Germline CDR1 and CDR2: ENHRY and SYGVKD. The CDR3 is 11 amino acids.

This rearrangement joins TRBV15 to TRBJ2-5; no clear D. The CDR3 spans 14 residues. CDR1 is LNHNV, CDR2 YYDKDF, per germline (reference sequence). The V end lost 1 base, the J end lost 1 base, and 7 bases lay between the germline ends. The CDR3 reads CATSRGQVQETQYF. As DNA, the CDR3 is TGTGCCACCAGCAGAGGCCAGGTCCAAGAGACCCAGTACTTC.

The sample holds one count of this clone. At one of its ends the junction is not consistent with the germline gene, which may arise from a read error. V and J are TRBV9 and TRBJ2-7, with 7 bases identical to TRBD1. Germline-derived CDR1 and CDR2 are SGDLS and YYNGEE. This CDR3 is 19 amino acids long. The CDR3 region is CASSVDPNRQGMEVYEKYF. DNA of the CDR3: TGTGCCAGCAGCGTAGACCCTAACAGACAGGGTATGGAGGTTTACGAGAAGTACTTC.

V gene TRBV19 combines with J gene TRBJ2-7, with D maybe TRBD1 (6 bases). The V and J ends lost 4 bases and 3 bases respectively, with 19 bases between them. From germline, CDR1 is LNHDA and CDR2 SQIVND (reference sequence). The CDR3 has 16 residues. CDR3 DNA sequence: TGTGCCAGTAGTAAACGAACAGGGCAAGGGGGCTACGAGCAGTACTTC. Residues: CASSKRTGQGGYEQYF.

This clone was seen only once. CDR3 region: CASSLRSGEWYEQYF. Written as DNA, the CDR3 is TGTGCCAGCAGCTTACGATCAGGGGAGTGGTACGAGCAGTACTTC. J is TRBJ2-7 and V is TRBV7-2, with a possible D match to TRBD1 (6 bases). This CDR3 region has 15 residues. The germline V and J ends were trimmed by 2 bases and 4 bases, with 15 bases remaining between them. Germline CDR1 is SGHTA and CDR2 is FQGNSA.

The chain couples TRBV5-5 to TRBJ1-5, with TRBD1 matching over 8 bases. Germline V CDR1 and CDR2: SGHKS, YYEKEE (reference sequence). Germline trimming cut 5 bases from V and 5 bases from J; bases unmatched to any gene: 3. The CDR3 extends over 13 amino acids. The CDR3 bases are TGTGCCAGCAGTTTACAGGGGGATCAGCCCCAGCATTTT. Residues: CASSLQGDQPQHF.

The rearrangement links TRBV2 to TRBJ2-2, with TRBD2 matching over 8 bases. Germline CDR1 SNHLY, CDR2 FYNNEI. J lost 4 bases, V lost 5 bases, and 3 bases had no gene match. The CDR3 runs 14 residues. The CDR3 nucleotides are TGTGCCAGCAGTACCCGGGGGGGCACCGGGGAGCTGTTTTTT. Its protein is CASSTRGGTGELFF.

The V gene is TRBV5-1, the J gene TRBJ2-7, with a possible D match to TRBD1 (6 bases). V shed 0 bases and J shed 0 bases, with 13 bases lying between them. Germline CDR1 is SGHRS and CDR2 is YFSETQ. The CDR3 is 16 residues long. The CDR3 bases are TGCGCCAGCAGCTTGGTGGAACCAGGGGACTCCTACGAGCAGTACTTC. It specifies CASSLVEPGDSYEQYF. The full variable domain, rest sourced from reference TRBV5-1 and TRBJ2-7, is KAGVTQTPRYLIKTRGQQVTLSCSPISGHRSVSWYQQTPGQGLQFLFEYFSETQRNKGNFPGRFSGRQFSNSRSEMNVSTLELGDSALYLCASSLVEPGDSYEQYFGPGTRLTVT.

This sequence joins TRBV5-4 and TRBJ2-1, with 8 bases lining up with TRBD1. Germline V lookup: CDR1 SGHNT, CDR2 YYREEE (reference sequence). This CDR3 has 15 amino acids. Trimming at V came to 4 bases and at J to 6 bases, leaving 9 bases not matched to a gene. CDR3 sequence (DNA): TGTGCCAGCAGCGCAGAGGGACAGGCCTTCAATGAGCAGTTCTTC. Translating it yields CASSAEGQAFNEQFF. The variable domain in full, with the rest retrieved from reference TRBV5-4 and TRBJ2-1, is ETGVTQSPTHLIKTRGQQVTLRCSSQSGHNTVSWYQQALGQGPQFIFQYYREEENGRGNFPPRFSGLQFPNYSSELNVNALELDDSALYLCASSAEGQAFNEQFFGPGTRLTVL.

In DNA form, the CDR3 reads TGCGCCAGCAGCCAAGGCGAGCGACCCTACAATGAGCAGTTCTTC. Translating it yields CASSQGERPYNEQFF. This chain connects TRBV4-1 to TRBJ2-1; D uncertain. Trimming left V 1 base short and J 2 bases short, with 9 bases between. This CDR3 spans 15 amino acids. The germline CDR1 and CDR2 sequences are MGHRA and YSYEKL.

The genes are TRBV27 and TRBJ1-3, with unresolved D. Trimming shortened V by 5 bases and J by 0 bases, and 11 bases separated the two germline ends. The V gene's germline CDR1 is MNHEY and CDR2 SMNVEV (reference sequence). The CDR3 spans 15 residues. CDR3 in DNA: TGTGCCAGCAGTCCAGCGGGGAGCTCTGGAAACACCATATATTTT. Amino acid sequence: CASSPAGSSGNTIYF.

Written as DNA, the CDR3 is TGTGCCAGCAGCCGTTCCGGACAGGGATTAGGTTCACCCCTCCACTTT. Protein: CASSRSGQGLGSPLHF. The rearrangement links TRBV7-9 to TRBJ1-6; 8 bases agree with TRBD1. The CDR3 covers 16 residues. Germline V gene lookup returns CDR1 SEHNR and CDR2 FQNEAQ (reference sequence). The V segment lost 5 bases and the J segment 9 bases; nucleotides outside the gene matches: 12.

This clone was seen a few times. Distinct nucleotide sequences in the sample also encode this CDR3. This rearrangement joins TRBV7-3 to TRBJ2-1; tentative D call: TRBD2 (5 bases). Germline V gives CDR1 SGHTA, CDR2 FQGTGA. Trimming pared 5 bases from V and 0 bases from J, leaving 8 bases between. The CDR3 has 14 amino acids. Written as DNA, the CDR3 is TGTGCCAGCAGCCCGGGGAGCTCCTACAATGAGCAGTTCTTC. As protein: CASSPGSSYNEQFF. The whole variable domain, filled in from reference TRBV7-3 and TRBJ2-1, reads GAGVSQTPSNKVTEKGKYVELRCDPISGHTALYWYRQSLGQGPEFLIYFQGTGAADDSGLPNDRFFAVRPEGSVSTLKIQRTERGDSAVYLCASSPGSSYNEQFFGPGTRLTVL.

CDR3 nucleotide sequence: TGTGCCAGCAGCCTTGTCGGGAGCTATGGCTACACCTTC. Its translation: CASSLVGSYGYTF. The chain has TRBV14 and TRBJ1-2; no reliable D call. Trimming left V 4 bases short and J 4 bases short, with 10 bases between. The V gene's germline CDR1 is SGHDN and CDR2 FVKESK. CDR3 length: 13 amino acids.

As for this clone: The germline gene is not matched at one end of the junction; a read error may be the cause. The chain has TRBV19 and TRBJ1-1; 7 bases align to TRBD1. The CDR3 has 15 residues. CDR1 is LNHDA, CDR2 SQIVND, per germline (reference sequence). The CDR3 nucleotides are TGTTCCAGTAAAGAACAGGGGTACCTGGGAGATGAAGCTTTCTTT. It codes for CSSKEQGYLGDEAFF.

The CDR3 DNA sequence: TGTGCCAGTAGTATGCTTCCTAGTCCGACTAGCGGACACAATGAGCAGTTCTTC. It codes for CASSMLPSPTSGHNEQFF. This sequence joins TRBV19 and TRBJ2-1; 9 positions agree with TRBD2. Per the germline V gene, CDR1 is LNHDA and CDR2 is SQIVND (reference sequence). Trimming removed 3 bases from V and 5 bases from J; junction bases left unmatched: 14. The CDR3 totals 18 residues.

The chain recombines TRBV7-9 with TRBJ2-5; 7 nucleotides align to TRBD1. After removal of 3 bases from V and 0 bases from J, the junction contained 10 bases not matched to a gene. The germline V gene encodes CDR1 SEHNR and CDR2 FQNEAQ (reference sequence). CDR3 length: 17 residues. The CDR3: CASSLGRQGLYQETQYF. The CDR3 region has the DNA TGTGCCAGCAGCTTGGGCCGACAGGGCCTGTACCAAGAGACCCAGTACTTC.

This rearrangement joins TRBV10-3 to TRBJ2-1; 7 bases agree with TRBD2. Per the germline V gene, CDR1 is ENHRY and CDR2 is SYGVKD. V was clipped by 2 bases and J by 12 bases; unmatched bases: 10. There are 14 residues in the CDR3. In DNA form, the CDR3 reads TGTGCCATCAGTGAGGGGGGGGACGCACCCAGGCAGTTCTTC. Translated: CAISEGGDAPRQFF.

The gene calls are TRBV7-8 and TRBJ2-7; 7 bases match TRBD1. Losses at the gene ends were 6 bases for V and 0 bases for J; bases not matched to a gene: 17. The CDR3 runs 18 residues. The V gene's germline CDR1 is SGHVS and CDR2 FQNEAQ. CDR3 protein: CASSFDRATKLGSYEQYF. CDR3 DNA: TGTGCCAGCAGTTTCGACAGGGCCACTAAATTGGGCTCCTACGAGCAGTACTTC. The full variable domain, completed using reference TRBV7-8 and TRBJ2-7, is GAGVSQSPRYKVAKRGQDVALRCDPISGHVSLFWYQQALGQGPEFLTYFQNEAQLDKSGLPSDRFFAERPEGSVSTLKIQRTQQEDSAVYLCASSFDRATKLGSYEQYFGPGTRLTVT.

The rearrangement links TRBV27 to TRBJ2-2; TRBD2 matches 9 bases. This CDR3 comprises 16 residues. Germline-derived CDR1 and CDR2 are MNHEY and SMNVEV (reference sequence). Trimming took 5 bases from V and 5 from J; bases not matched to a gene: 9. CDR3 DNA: TGTGCCAGCAGTCCTCGCGGGAGGGCGAGGACCGGGGAGCTGTTTTTT. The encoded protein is CASSPRGRARTGELFF.

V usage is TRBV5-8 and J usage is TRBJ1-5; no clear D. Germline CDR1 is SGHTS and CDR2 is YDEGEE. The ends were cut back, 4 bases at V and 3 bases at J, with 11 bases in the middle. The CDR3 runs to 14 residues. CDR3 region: CASSNWRDNQPQHF. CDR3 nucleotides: TGTGCCAGCAGCAACTGGCGGGACAATCAGCCCCAGCATTTT.

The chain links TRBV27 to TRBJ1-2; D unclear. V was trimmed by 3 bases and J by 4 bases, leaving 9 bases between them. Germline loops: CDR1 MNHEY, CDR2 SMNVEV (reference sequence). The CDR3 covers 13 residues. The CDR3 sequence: CASSFGGFYGYTF. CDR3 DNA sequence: TGTGCCAGCAGTTTCGGCGGATTCTATGGCTACACCTTC.

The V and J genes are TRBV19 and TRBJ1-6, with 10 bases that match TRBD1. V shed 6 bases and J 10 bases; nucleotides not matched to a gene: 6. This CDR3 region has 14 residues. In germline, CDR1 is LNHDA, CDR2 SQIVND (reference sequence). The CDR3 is CASRPGQGRSPLHF. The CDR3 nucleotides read TGTGCCAGTAGGCCGGGACAGGGGCGGTCACCCCTCCACTTT.

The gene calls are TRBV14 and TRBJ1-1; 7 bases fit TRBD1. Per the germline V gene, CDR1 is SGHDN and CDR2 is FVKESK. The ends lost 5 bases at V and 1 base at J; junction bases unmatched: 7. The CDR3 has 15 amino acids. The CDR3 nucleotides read TGTGCCAGCAGCTTTCTACAGGGGAGGAACACTGAAGCTTTCTTT. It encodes CASSFLQGRNTEAFF.

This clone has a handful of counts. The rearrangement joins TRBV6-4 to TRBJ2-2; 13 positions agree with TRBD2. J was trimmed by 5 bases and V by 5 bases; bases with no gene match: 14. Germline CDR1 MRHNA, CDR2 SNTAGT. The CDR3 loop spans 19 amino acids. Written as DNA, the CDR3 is TGTGCCAGCAGTCCCACTGGACTAGCGGGAGTAGGGGAAACCGGGGAGCTGTTTTTT. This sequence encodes CASSPTGLAGVGETGELFF.